A selection of T cell receptor beta chains follows, all from one sample in a study of T cell repertoires in ileal Crohn's disease. Only in-frame clones appear in the TCRdb table, and some are missing; sequencing was by immunoSEQ multiplex PCR. In the table there are 4,100 or so clones, around 85% of which are singletons. Sequencing was performed on ileal tissue. The receptors stem from an adult with Crohn's disease. Both conserved end residues are part of each CDR3. Each record gives: CDR3 protein, CDR3 DNA, clone size, V gene, J gene, D gene. A D gene is named only where the DNA matches it firmly. Clone size is shown for a subset of rows, as once, few, many or a class of expanded clone.

CDR3 protein: CASSVGGGTGVTDTQYF
CDR3 DNA: TGTGCCAGCAGCGTAGGAGGGGGGACAGGGGTCACAGATACGCAGTATTTT
clone size: .
V gene: TRBV9
J gene: TRBJ2-3
D gene: TRBD1

CDR3 protein: CGSRPTGGSNQPQHF
CDR3 DNA: TGTGGCAGTAGGCCGACAGGGGGAAGCAATCAGCCCCAGCATTTT
clone size: .
V gene: TRBV19
J gene: TRBJ1-5
D gene: TRBD1

CDR3 protein: CASTTTGRSTNNEQFF
CDR3 DNA: TGTGCCAGCACTACCACAGGGCGCTCCACCAACAATGAGCAGTTCTTC
clone size: .
V gene: TRBV27
J gene: TRBJ2-1
D gene: .

CDR3 protein: CASSYSGGGETQYF
CDR3 DNA: TGTGCCAGCAGTTACTCGGGGGGAGGGGAGACCCAGTACTTC
clone size: .
V gene: TRBV6-5
J gene: TRBJ2-5
D gene: TRBD2

CDR3 protein: CASSFGGATNEKLFF
CDR3 DNA: TGTGCCAGCAGTTTTGGGGGGGCAACTAATGAAAAACTGTTTTTT
clone size: .
V gene: TRBV27
J gene: TRBJ1-4
D gene: .

CDR3 protein: CASSPDSIDGYTF
CDR3 DNA: TGTGCCAGCAGCCCTGACAGCATTGATGGCTACACCTTC
clone size: once
V gene: TRBV5-4
J gene: TRBJ1-2
D gene: .

CDR3 protein: CASSLEHMNTEAFF
CDR3 DNA: TGTGCCAGCAGCTTGGAACACATGAACACTGAAGCTTTCTTT
clone size: .
V gene: TRBV5-4
J gene: TRBJ1-1
D gene: .

CDR3 protein: CASRPTPVYEQYF
CDR3 DNA: TGTGCCAGCCGCCCCACCCCGGTCTACGAGCAGTACTTC
clone size: .
V gene: TRBV7-8
J gene: TRBJ2-7
D gene: .

CDR3 protein: CASLPGTGGYEQYF
CDR3 DNA: TGTGCCAGTTTACCTGGGACAGGGGGCTACGAGCAGTACTTC
clone size: once
V gene: TRBV18
J gene: TRBJ2-7
D gene: TRBD1

CDR3 protein: CARSLAPRQGRSGNTIYF
CDR3 DNA: TGTGCCAGAAGCTTGGCCCCCCGACAGGGAAGGTCTGGAAACACCATATATTTT
clone size: once
V gene: TRBV5-3
J gene: TRBJ1-3
D gene: TRBD1

CDR3 protein: CASRKREGEQYF
CDR3 DNA: TGTGCCAGCAGAAAACGTGAGGGCGAGCAGTACTTC
clone size: .
V gene: TRBV7-8
J gene: TRBJ2-7
D gene: .

CDR3 protein: CAWSWGLDQPQHF
CDR3 DNA: TGTGCCTGGAGTTGGGGGCTCGATCAGCCCCAGCATTTT
clone size: .
V gene: TRBV30
J gene: TRBJ1-5
D gene: .

CDR3 protein: CASSLEVGGRETQYF
CDR3 DNA: TGTGCCAGCAGCTTAGAGGTGGGGGGGCGGGAGACCCAGTACTTC
clone size: .
V gene: TRBV7-6
J gene: TRBJ2-5
D gene: .

CDR3 protein: CASRPDIEQFF
CDR3 DNA: TGTGCCAGCAGACCGGACATCGAGCAGTTCTTC
clone size: .
V gene: TRBV6-1
J gene: TRBJ2-1
D gene: .

CDR3 protein: CASSRTGSYNEQFF
CDR3 DNA: TGTGCCAGCAGCAGGACAGGGTCCTACAATGAGCAGTTCTTC
clone size: .
V gene: TRBV2
J gene: TRBJ2-1
D gene: TRBD1

CDR3 protein: CASSQDWAGEGYTF
CDR3 DNA: TGCGCCAGCAGCCAAGATTGGGCAGGGGAAGGCTACACCTTC
clone size: .
V gene: TRBV4-1
J gene: TRBJ1-2
D gene: .

CDR3 protein: CASSPRAYEQYF
CDR3 DNA: TGTGCCAGCAGCCCCCGAGCGTACGAGCAGTACTTC
clone size: .
V gene: TRBV11-3
J gene: TRBJ2-7
D gene: .

CDR3 protein: CASSLAADFNYGYTF
CDR3 DNA: TGTGCCAGCAGCTTAGCCGCGGACTTTAACTATGGCTACACCTTC
clone size: .
V gene: TRBV7-9
J gene: TRBJ1-2
D gene: .

CDR3 protein: CASSQVLIAGGSYEQYF
CDR3 DNA: TGCGCCAGCAGCCAAGTTTTAATAGCGGGAGGTTCCTACGAGCAGTACTTC
clone size: .
V gene: TRBV4-3
J gene: TRBJ2-7
D gene: TRBD2

CDR3 protein: CASSLVVGGTDTQYF
CDR3 DNA: TGTGCCAGCAGCTTAGTCGTAGGGGGCACAGATACGCAGTATTTT
clone size: .
V gene: TRBV11-2
J gene: TRBJ2-3
D gene: .

CDR3 protein: CASLEGAAGTDTQYF
CDR3 DNA: TGCGCCAGCCTCGAGGGCGCGGCTGGCACAGATACGCAGTATTTT
clone size: .
V gene: TRBV5-1
J gene: TRBJ2-3
D gene: .

CDR3 protein: CASSSYMGSYYEQYF
CDR3 DNA: TGTGCCAGCAGTTCGTACATGGGCAGCTACTACGAGCAGTACTTC
clone size: .
V gene: TRBV27
J gene: TRBJ2-7
D gene: .

CDR3 protein: CASSHRGAGGPTDTQYF
CDR3 DNA: TGTGCCAGCAGCCACAGAGGAGCGGGGGGGCCGACAGATACGCAGTATTTT
clone size: once
V gene: TRBV7-3
J gene: TRBJ2-3
D gene: TRBD2

CDR3 protein: CASSQRQAQGTEAFF
CDR3 DNA: TGTGCCAGCTCACAGAGACAGGCGCAAGGCACTGAAGCTTTCTTT
clone size: .
V gene: TRBV18
J gene: TRBJ1-1
D gene: .

CDR3 protein: CASSRTGGMDGYTF
CDR3 DNA: TGTGCCAGCAGTCGGACAGGGGGTATGGATGGCTACACCTTC
clone size: .
V gene: TRBV27
J gene: TRBJ1-2
D gene: TRBD1

CDR3 protein: CASSSGEQPQHF
CDR3 DNA: TGTGCCAGCAGTTCAGGGGAACAGCCCCAGCATTTT
clone size: .
V gene: TRBV28
J gene: TRBJ1-5
D gene: .

CDR3 protein: CASSLDRNTGELFF
CDR3 DNA: TGTGCCAGCAGTTTAGACAGGAACACCGGGGAGCTGTTTTTT
clone size: .
V gene: TRBV27
J gene: TRBJ2-2
D gene: .

CDR3 protein: CATNLDGLSDEQFF
CDR3 DNA: TGTGCCACGAACTTAGATGGGTTGAGCGATGAGCAGTTCTTC
clone size: .
V gene: TRBV27
J gene: TRBJ2-1
D gene: .

CDR3 protein: CASRRCLATTIRTEAFF
CDR3 DNA: TGTGCCAGCAGACGCTGCTTAGCTACCACAATTCGCACTGAAGCTTTCTTT
clone size: .
V gene: TRBV21-1
J gene: TRBJ1-1
D gene: .

CDR3 protein: CASSLAGGNTGELFF
CDR3 DNA: TGTGCCAGCAGCTTGGCGGGGGGTAACACCGGGGAGCTGTTTTTT
clone size: .
V gene: TRBV5-4
J gene: TRBJ2-2
D gene: TRBD2

CDR3 protein: CAWSAQGSYSYNEQFF
CDR3 DNA: TGTGCCTGGAGTGCCCAGGGCTCCTATTCCTACAATGAGCAGTTCTTC
clone size: .
V gene: TRBV30
J gene: TRBJ2-1
D gene: .

CDR3 protein: CATSRGTGQSSYEQYF
CDR3 DNA: TGTGCCACCAGCAGGGGGACAGGCCAAAGCTCCTACGAGCAGTACTTC
clone size: .
V gene: TRBV15
J gene: TRBJ2-7
D gene: TRBD1

CDR3 protein: CASSEDYSTLKNTEAFF
CDR3 DNA: TGCGCCAGCAGCGAAGACTATAGCACCCTGAAAAACACTGAAGCTTTCTTT
clone size: once
V gene: TRBV4-3
J gene: TRBJ1-1
D gene: .

CDR3 protein: CASSTWVGQLGTEAFF
CDR3 DNA: TGTGCCAGTAGCACATGGGTGGGACAGCTTGGGACTGAAGCTTTCTTT
clone size: .
V gene: TRBV19
J gene: TRBJ1-1
D gene: TRBD1

CDR3 protein: CASSLVAGRGNYGYTF
CDR3 DNA: TGTGCCAGCAGCTTAGTGGCAGGGAGGGGTAACTATGGCTACACCTTC
clone size: .
V gene: TRBV7-2
J gene: TRBJ1-2
D gene: .

CDR3 protein: CASSRYYLRVPQRAGELFF
CDR3 DNA: TGCGCCAGCAGCCGTTATTACCTCAGGGTCCCCCAACGGGCCGGGGAGCTGTTTTTT
clone size: .
V gene: TRBV5-1
J gene: TRBJ2-2
D gene: .

CDR3 protein: CAGGGRDTDTQYF
CDR3 DNA: TGTGCCGGGGGGGGACGGGACACAGATACGCAGTATTTT
clone size: .
V gene: TRBV19
J gene: TRBJ2-3
D gene: TRBD2

CDR3 protein: CASSVRDKETQYF
CDR3 DNA: TGTGCCAGCAGCGTCCGGGACAAGGAGACCCAGTACTTC
clone size: .
V gene: TRBV7-2
J gene: TRBJ2-5
D gene: .

CDR3 protein: CASNLYRGGERNTEAFF
CDR3 DNA: TGTGCCAGCAACTTATACCGGGGCGGGGAGAGGAACACTGAAGCTTTCTTT
clone size: .
V gene: TRBV21-1
J gene: TRBJ1-1
D gene: .

CDR3 protein: CASSPGVGAHRNSPLHF
CDR3 DNA: TGCGCCAGCAGTCCAGGAGTCGGAGCTCACAGGAATTCACCCCTCCACTTT
clone size: once
V gene: TRBV10-1
J gene: TRBJ1-6
D gene: .

CDR3 protein: CASSSLGGHTEAFF
CDR3 DNA: TGTGCCAGCAGTTCCTTGGGGGGACACACTGAAGCTTTCTTT
clone size: .
V gene: TRBV6-5
J gene: TRBJ1-1
D gene: .

CDR3 protein: CASSGTPDTEAFF
CDR3 DNA: TGTGCCAGCAGTGGTACCCCAGACACTGAAGCTTTCTTT
clone size: .
V gene: TRBV6-1
J gene: TRBJ1-1
D gene: .